This T cell receptor (beta chain) originates from a study of control samples from healthy donors and cancer patients. Profiling relied on immunoSEQ multiplex PCR, and the TCRdb table lists in-frame clones only, not all of them. The repertoire includes around 250,000 clones, approximately 80% of them detected once, and less than 15% sits in the top ten. CDR1 and CDR2 from the germline V gene are MNHEY and SMNVEV (reference sequence). V lost 7 bases and J 6 bases, leaving 7 bases between the germline ends. This CDR3 has 10 amino acids. Sequencing used PBMCs. The receptor comes from a woman in her fifties or sixties with lung cancer. The chain recombines TRBV27 with TRBJ2-7; no reliable D call. The CDR3 nucleotides are TGTGCCAGCAACTCAAGCGAGCAGTACTTC. Its protein is CASNSSEQYF.